This TCR beta chain appears in the sequencing data of a study of OX40 agonist ivuxolimab in advanced cancers. Study in general: Patients' therapy was ivuxolimab, an antibody that acts as an agonist of OX40 (CD134). Three patients had partial responses: one hepatocellular carcinoma, two cutaneous melanoma. Study-wide findings and caveats: Near-lowest levels of clonal expansion characterized partial responders at 0.1-3.0 mg/kg.

Repertoires were generated with immunoSEQ multiplex PCR, while TCRdb's copy carries only in-frame clones and drops some. The data hold tens of thousands of clones, with roughly 77% observed a single time. Turning to this clone: Its antigen is undetermined.

Specimen: CD4+ or CD8+ T cells sorted from blood, collected in a trial of the OX40 agonist ivuxolimab. This clonotype was sampled from an adult with an advanced solid tumor such as melanoma, head and neck, liver or kidney cancer.

In DNA, the CDR3 is TGTGCCAGTAGTATAGGGGGCATCCTCCAAGAGACCCAGTACTTC. This sequence encodes CASSIGGILQETQYF. V gene TRBV19 combines with J gene TRBJ2-5; D possibly corresponds to TRBD1 (5 bases). The V and J ends lost 1 base and 1 base respectively, with 10 bases between them. There are 15 residues in the CDR3. Germline V lookup: CDR1 LNHDA, CDR2 SQIVND (reference sequence).